This T cell receptor (beta chain) was recovered during a study of blood T cells in healthy people across ages. With a J-beta primer mix and a sample-barcoded 5' primer, a second PCR ran about 7 to 12 cycles. Researchers report that a template-switch adaptor with 12 random nucleotides tagged each cDNA molecule. Paired-end reads containing CDR3 totaled no fewer than 2.5 million for each sample. TCRdb processed the 5' RACE reads anew with MiXCR; each CDR3 protein has one entry. This sample carries 850,000 to 1,000,000 distinct CDR3 sequences, just over 50% of them seen once, and the ten largest clones take roughly a fifth. General study points: Roughly linear declines in TCR beta diversity per million T cells occurred with age.

This clonotype was seen a handful of times. Its specificity is not known. A read error may be the cause here, since a much bigger clone is one base away. The germline CDR1 and CDR2 sequences are SGHTA and FQGNSA. V dropped 1 base and J dropped 9; count of bases not matched to a gene: 11. The CDR3 length is 17 residues. J is TRBJ2-1 and V is TRBV7-2; 11 bases align to TRBD2. This TCR derives from a woman aged 55-75 years in good health. The sequencing sample was made of blood. The CDR3 sequence is CASSLVAGTSGSCEQFF. Written as DNA, the CDR3 is TGTGCCAGCAGCTTAGTGGCCGGGACTAGCGGATCTTGTGAGCAGTTCTTC.